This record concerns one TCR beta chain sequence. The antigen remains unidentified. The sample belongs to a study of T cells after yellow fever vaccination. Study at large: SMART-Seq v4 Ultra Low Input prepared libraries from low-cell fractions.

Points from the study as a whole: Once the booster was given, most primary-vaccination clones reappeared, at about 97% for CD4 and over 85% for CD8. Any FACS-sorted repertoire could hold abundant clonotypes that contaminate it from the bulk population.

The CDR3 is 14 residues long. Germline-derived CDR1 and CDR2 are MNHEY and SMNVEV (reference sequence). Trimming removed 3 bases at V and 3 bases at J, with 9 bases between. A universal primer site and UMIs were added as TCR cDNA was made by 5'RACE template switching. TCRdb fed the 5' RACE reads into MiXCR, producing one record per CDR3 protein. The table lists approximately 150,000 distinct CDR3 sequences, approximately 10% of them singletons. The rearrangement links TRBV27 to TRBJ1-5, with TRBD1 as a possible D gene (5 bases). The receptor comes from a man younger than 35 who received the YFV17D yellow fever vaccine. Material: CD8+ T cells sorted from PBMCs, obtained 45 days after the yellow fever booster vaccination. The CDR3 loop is CASSLTRANQPQHF. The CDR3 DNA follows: TGTGCCAGCAGTTTGACCAGGGCCAATCAGCCCCAGCATTTT.